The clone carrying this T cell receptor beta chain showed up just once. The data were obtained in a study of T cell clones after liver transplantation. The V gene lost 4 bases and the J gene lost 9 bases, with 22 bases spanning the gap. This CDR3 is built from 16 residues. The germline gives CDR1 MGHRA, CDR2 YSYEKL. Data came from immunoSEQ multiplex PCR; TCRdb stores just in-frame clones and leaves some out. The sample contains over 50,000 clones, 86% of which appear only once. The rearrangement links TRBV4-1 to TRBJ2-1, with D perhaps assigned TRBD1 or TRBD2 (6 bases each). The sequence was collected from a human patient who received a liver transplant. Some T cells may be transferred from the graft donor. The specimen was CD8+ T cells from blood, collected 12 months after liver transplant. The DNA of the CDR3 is TGCGCCAGCAGCCCCCTGGGGGGCGGGGAGACGGGTGAGCAGTTCTTC. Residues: CASSPLGGGETGEQFF.